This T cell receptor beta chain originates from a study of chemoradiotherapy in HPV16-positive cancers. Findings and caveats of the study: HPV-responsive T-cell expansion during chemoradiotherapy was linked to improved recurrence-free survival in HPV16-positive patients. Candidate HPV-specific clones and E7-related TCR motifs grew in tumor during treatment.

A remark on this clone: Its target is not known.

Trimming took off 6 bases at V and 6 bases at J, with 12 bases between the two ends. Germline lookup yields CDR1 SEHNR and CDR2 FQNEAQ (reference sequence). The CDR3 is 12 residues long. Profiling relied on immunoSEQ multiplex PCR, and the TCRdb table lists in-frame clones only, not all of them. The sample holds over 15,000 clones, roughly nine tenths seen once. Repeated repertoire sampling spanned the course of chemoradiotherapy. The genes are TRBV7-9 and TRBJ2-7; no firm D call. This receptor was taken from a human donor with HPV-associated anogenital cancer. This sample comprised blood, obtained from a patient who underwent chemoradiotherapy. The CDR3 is CASSLYGREQYF. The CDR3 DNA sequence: TGTGCCAGCAGTCTCTATGGGCGCGAGCAGTACTTC.